This TCR beta chain appears in the sequencing data of a study of control samples from healthy donors and cancer patients. V gave up 6 bases and J gave up 2 bases; unmatched junction bases: 6. There are 14 residues in the CDR3. The germline V gene encodes CDR1 LNHDA and CDR2 SQIVND (reference sequence). Clones were read by immunoSEQ multiplex PCR, and TCRdb kept only the in-frame ones, dropping some. Here the sample spans under 80,000 clones, roughly 93% being singletons. The material sequenced was blood. The sequence derives from a woman between 25 and 40 years old in good health. The V and J genes are TRBV19 and TRBJ2-7; 8 positions agree with TRBD1. CDR3 sequence (DNA): TGTGCCAGTAGCCTCGGGACAGGACCCTACGAGCAGTACTTC. It translates to CASSLGTGPYEQYF.